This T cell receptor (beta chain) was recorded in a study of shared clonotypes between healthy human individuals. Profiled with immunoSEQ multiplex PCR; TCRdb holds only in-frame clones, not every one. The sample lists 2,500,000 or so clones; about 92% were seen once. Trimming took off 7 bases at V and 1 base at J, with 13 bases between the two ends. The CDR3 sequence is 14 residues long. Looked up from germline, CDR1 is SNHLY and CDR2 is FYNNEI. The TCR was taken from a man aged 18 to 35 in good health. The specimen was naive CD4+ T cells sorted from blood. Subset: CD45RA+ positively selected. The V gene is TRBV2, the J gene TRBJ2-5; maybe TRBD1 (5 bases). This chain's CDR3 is CASTFDRFQETQYF. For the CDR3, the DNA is TGTGCCAGCACCTTTGACAGATTCCAAGAGACCCAGTACTTC.